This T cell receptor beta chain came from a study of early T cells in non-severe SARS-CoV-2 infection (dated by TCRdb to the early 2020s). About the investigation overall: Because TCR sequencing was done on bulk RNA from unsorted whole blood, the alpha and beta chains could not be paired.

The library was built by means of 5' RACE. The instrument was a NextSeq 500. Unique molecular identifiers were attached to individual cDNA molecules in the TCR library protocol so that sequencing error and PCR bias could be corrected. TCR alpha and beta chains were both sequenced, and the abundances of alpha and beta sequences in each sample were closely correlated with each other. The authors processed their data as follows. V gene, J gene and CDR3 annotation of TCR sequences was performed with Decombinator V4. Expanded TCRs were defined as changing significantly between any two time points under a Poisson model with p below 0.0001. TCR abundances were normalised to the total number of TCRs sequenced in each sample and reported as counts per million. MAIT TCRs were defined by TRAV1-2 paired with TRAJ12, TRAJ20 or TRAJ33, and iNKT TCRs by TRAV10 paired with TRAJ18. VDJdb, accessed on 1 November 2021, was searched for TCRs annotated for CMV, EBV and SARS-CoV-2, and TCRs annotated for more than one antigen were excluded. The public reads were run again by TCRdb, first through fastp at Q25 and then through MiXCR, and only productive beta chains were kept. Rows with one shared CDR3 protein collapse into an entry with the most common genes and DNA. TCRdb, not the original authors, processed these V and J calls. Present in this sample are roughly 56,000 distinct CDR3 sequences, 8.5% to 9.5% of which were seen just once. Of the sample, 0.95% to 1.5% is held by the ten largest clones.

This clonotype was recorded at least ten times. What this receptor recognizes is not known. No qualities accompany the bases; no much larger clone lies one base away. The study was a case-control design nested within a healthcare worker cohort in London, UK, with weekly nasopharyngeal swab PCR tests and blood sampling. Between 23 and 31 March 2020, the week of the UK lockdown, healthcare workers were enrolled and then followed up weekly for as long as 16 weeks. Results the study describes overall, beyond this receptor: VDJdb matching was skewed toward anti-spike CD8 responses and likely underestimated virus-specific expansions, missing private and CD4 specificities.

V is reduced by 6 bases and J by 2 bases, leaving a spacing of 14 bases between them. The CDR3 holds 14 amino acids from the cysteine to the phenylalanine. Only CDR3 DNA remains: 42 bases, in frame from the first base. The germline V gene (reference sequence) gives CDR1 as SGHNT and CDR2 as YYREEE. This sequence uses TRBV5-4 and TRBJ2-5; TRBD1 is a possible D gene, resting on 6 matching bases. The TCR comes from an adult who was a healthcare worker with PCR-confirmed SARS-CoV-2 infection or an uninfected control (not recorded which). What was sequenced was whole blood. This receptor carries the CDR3 CASTVDRLQETQYF. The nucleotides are TGTGCCAGCACCGTAGACAGGCTTCAAGAGACCCAGTACTTC.